The T cell receptor beta chain under discussion was sequenced for a study of CD8 T cells in ankylosing spondylitis. Study findings and constraints: In the blood and synovial fluid of reactive arthritis, some motif variants had been previously reported. Reports say disease-linked clones showed up significantly more in matched ankylosing spondylitis synovial fluid.

The CDR3 loop spans 13 amino acids. The V gene lost 6 bases and the J gene lost 8 bases, with 13 bases spanning the gap. Germline CDR1 SEHNR, CDR2 FQNEAQ (reference sequence). 5'-RACE, quantitative and with molecular barcodes, yielded the TCR beta libraries. TCRdb re-called the 5' RACE reads with MiXCR, one entry per CDR3 protein. The data hold 150,000 to 250,000 distinct CDR3 sequences, with 9.5% to 15% observed a single time. This clonotype was found many times. As yet, its antigen is unknown. The receptor comes from a male donor with ankylosing spondylitis or in good health (not recorded which). Sequences were obtained from blood, either unsorted or a sorted T cell fraction (not recorded which). This chain connects TRBV7-9 to TRBJ1-4; D not certain. This CDR3 reads CASRDPLGEKLFF. In nucleotides, the CDR3 is TGTGCCAGCAGGGACCCATTAGGAGAAAAACTGTTTTTT.